These T cell receptor beta chains were read from a single sample in a study of early T cells in non-severe SARS-CoV-2 infection. TCRdb analysed the 5' RACE reads with MiXCR anew, one entry per CDR3 protein. The sample records tens of thousands of distinct CDR3 sequences, about 6.1% being singletons. The sequencing here drew on whole blood, taken at baseline. These receptors came from an adult who was a healthcare worker with PCR-confirmed SARS-CoV-2 infection or an uninfected control (not recorded which). The CDR3 runs from the conserved cysteine through the conserved F or W. The D gene is left open where the match is weak. A row's size may be missing; if present it is once, few, many or a size class.

v_gene	d_gene	j_gene	abundance	CDR3nt	CDR3aa
TRBV6-6	.	TRBJ1-2	few	TGTGCCAGCAGTTACTCGTCCCCAGGTTCTTATGGCTACACCTTC	CASSYSSPGSYGYTF
TRBV6-2/TRBV6-3	.	TRBJ1-1	many	TGTGCCAGCAGTTACTTCGGGGAACTATTCACTGAAGCTTTCTTT	CASSYFGELFTEAFF
TRBV20-1	.	TRBJ1-5	.	TGCAGTGCTGAATTTCGTTGGGGACAGCCCCAGCATTTT	CSAEFRWGQPQHF
TRBV10-3	TRBD1	TRBJ2-3	.	TGTGCCATCAGTGCCCAGACAGGGGCAGATACGCAGTATTTT	CAISAQTGADTQYF
TRBV28	TRBD2	TRBJ2-2	many	TGTGCCAGCAGTTTCAGCGGGGGATCCGGGGAGCTGTTTTTT	CASSFSGGSGELFF
TRBV20-1	TRBD2	TRBJ2-7	.	TGCAGTGCTGATAGCGGGGGGTTCTACGAGCAGTACTTC	CSADSGGFYEQYF
TRBV28	TRBD1	TRBJ2-7	many	TGTGCCAGCAGCTACAGGGGGTTTAAGAAGCAGTACTTC	CASSYRGFKKQYF
TRBV5-5	.	TRBJ2-7	few	TGTGCCAGCAGCTGGGGGCGACAATCCCAAACCTACGAGCAGTACTTC	CASSWGRQSQTYEQYF
TRBV4-2	.	TRBJ2-3	.	TGTGCCAGCAGCCAAGATCAAGGACCCAATGGGCGGTATTTT	CASSQDQGPNGRYF
TRBV4-3	.	TRBJ2-7	many	TGCGCCAGCAGCCAACAGGCACTACAGCTTATATCCTACGAGCAGTACTTC	CASSQQALQLISYEQYF
TRBV7-9	.	TRBJ2-1	.	TGTGCCAGCAGCTCCCGGGTAGCGTTGGAGCAGTTCTTC	CASSSRVALEQFF
TRBV20-1	.	TRBJ2-5	many	TGCAGTGCTAGAGGGGACAAGGAGACCCAGTACTTC	CSARGDKETQYF
TRBV11-2	.	TRBJ2-7	many	TGTGCCAGCAGCCAGGGGACCCAGCCCTACGAGCAGTACTTC	CASSQGTQPYEQYF
TRBV5-1	.	TRBJ1-2	few	TGCGCCAGCAGCTTGGGACAGGAGCTCTACACCTTC	CASSLGQELYTF
TRBV24-1	TRBD2	TRBJ2-1	few	TGTGCCACCAGCGCGGGGGATACCTACAATGAGCAGTTCTTC	CATSAGDTYNEQFF
TRBV30	TRBD2	TRBJ2-1	many	TGTGCCTGGAGTGTGTGGACTAGCCAAGCCAATGAGCAGTTCTTC	CAWSVWTSQANEQFF
TRBV6-2/TRBV6-3	.	TRBJ2-2	many	TGTGCCAGCAGAACCCGCAGGGAGGCAACCGGGGAGCTGTTTTTT	CASRTRREATGELFF
TRBV29-1	.	TRBJ2-3	many	TGCAGCGCGGGCAGGGGCGAAACAGATACGCAGTATTTT	CSAGRGETDTQYF
TRBV20-1	TRBD1	TRBJ1-1	.	TGCAGTGCTTCACACTTGGACAGGGTCGGGTCTGAAGCTTTCTTT	CSASHLDRVGSEAFF
TRBV6-5	TRBD1	TRBJ2-3	.	TGTGCCAGCAGTTCCGTAGGACAGGGGGGTCCAGATACGCAGTATTTT	CASSSVGQGGPDTQYF
TRBV12-3/TRBV12-4	.	TRBJ1-1	many	TGTGCCAGCAGTTTACGGAGGAGGGACAACTCCCTCACTGAAGCTTTCTTT	CASSLRRRDNSLTEAFF
TRBV4-3	.	TRBJ1-2	many	TGCGCCAGCAGCCAAGAGACCGTACTCCCGTATGGCTACACCTTC	CASSQETVLPYGYTF
TRBV4-3	.	TRBJ1-5	.	TGCGCCAGCAGCCAAGAAGCCGGCGGGCCCCAGCATTTT	CASSQEAGGPQHF
TRBV15	.	TRBJ1-1	many	TGTGCCACCAGCAGAGTGTGGTACACTGAAGCTTTCTTT	CATSRVWYTEAFF
TRBV20-1	.	TRBJ2-7	.	TGCAGTGCTATGGCCGAGGAGGAGCAGTACTTC	CSAMAEEEQYF
TRBV12-3/TRBV12-4	.	TRBJ2-6	.	TGTGCCAGCAGGCACAGGGCCAACGTCCTGACTTTC	CASRHRANVLTF
TRBV20-1	.	TRBJ1-5	.	TGCAGTGTGAGAAAGACCCAGGGTTTAGGTCAGCCCCAGCATTTT	CSVRKTQGLGQPQHF
TRBV6-5	.	TRBJ2-6	many	TGTGCCAGCAGCGAAGCTGGCTCTGGGGCCAACGTCCTGACTTTC	CASSEAGSGANVLTF
TRBV4-1	.	TRBJ2-7	many	TGCGCCAGCAGCCAAGATAGGACTGGAGTTCCTAGTTCTAGAGGGCAGTACTTC	CASSQDRTGVPSSRGQYF
TRBV13	.	TRBJ1-3	many	TGTGCCAGCAGCTTAAGACTGGTACCCGAAAACACCATATATTTT	CASSLRLVPENTIYF
TRBV5-5	.	TRBJ2-1	many	TGTGCCAGCAGCAGGATGCACAGTACCAATGAGCAGTTCTTC	CASSRMHSTNEQFF
TRBV6-5	.	TRBJ2-3	few	TGTGCCAGCAGTTACTTCCCGGGGAGCATGATCGATACGCAGTATTTT	CASSYFPGSMIDTQYF
TRBV10-3	TRBD1	TRBJ2-7	many	TGTGCCATCACCGACCAGGGGGCTGGCGAGCAGTACTTC	CAITDQGAGEQYF
TRBV20-1	TRBD2	TRBJ2-1	few	TGCAGTGCCCACCGACTAGCGGGGGCCGGAATGAGCTCCTACAATGAGCAGTTCTTC	CSAHRLAGAGMSSYNEQFF
TRBV12-3/TRBV12-4	.	TRBJ1-5	few	TGTGCCAGCAGTTTAATGGGGGCGGGGCCCACAGATACGCAGCATTTT	CASSLMGAGPTDTQHF
TRBV15	TRBD2	TRBJ2-1	many	TGTGCCACCAGCAGAGCCTTTTTTAGCGGGCCCTACAATGAGCAGTTCTTC	CATSRAFFSGPYNEQFF
TRBV5-5	.	TRBJ1-2	few	TGTGCCAGCAGCTTGCAGGGTCACTATGGCTACACCTTC	CASSLQGHYGYTF
TRBV5-1	TRBD2	TRBJ2-3	few	TGCGCCAGCAGCTACAGACCGACTAGCGGGGAGACAGATACGCAGTATTTT	CASSYRPTSGETDTQYF
TRBV29-1	.	TRBJ2-3	many	TGCAGCGTAGAATCTTGGGGGGCGGCAGATACGCAGTATTTT	CSVESWGAADTQYF
TRBV6-1	TRBD1	TRBJ1-5	.	TGTGCCAGCTACGAGGGGGACAGCTGGCAGCCCCAGCATTTT	CASYEGDSWQPQHF
TRBV13	.	TRBJ2-1	many	TGTGCCAGCAGCCGCCGGGGCCCCGGCTCCTACAATGAGCAGTTCTTC	CASSRRGPGSYNEQFF
TRBV28	.	TRBJ2-4	many	TGTGCCAGCTCCGCCCCCGCCAAAAACATTCAGTACTTC	CASSAPAKNIQYF
TRBV27	.	TRBJ2-7	.	TGTGCCAGCAGTCGCGGTCTAGCCTACGAGCAGTACTTC	CASSRGLAYEQYF
TRBV7-2	.	TRBJ1-1	many	TGTGCCAGCAGCTTAAGGCAGGGTGGCACTGAAGCTTTCTTT	CASSLRQGGTEAFF
TRBV19	.	TRBJ1-5	many	TGTGCCAGTAGTATATGGCGAAGCAATCAGCCCCAGCATTTT	CASSIWRSNQPQHF
TRBV9	.	TRBJ1-6	.	TGTGCCAGCAGCGTAGGTCGTTTGGCCTATAATTCACCCCTCCACTTT	CASSVGRLAYNSPLHF
TRBV29-1	.	TRBJ2-7	few	TGCAGCGTTGAAGATGGATCCGGGCTCTATCACTTC	CSVEDGSGLYHF
TRBV7-6	.	TRBJ2-2	few	TGTGCCAGCAGCTTACAGGGAACCACCGGGGAGCTGTTTTTT	CASSLQGTTGELFF
TRBV5-8	.	TRBJ1-3	many	TGTGCCAGCAGCTTGGGTCTCTCTGGAAACACCATATATTTT	CASSLGLSGNTIYF
TRBV4-2	.	TRBJ1-4	few	TGTGCCAGCAGCCAAGATCACAGACAAAAACTGTTTTTT	CASSQDHRQKLFF
TRBV11-2	.	TRBJ1-2	many	TGTGCCAGCAGCTTAGACGGCTATGGCTACACCTTC	CASSLDGYGYTF
TRBV7-2	.	TRBJ2-7	.	TGTGCCAGCAGCTCCCCTCCGGGCAGCGGGTTCTCCTACGAGCAGTACTTC	CASSSPPGSGFSYEQYF
TRBV7-2	.	TRBJ1-3	few	TGTGCCAGCAGCTTAGTCACAAACTCTGGAAACACCATATATTTT	CASSLVTNSGNTIYF
TRBV29-1	.	TRBJ1-4	few	TGCAGCGTTGAAGATCCGGCGGTTAATGAAAAACTGTTTTTT	CSVEDPAVNEKLFF
TRBV7-2	.	TRBJ1-6	few	TGTGCCAGCAGCTTGTTTGGGAAAGGTTCACCCCTCCACTTT	CASSLFGKGSPLHF
TRBV5-1	.	TRBJ1-1	many	TGCGCCAGCAGCCCCGGACGGAACGTTGAAGCTTTCTTT	CASSPGRNVEAFF
TRBV7-2	TRBD1	TRBJ2-2	many	TGTGCCAGCAACAGGGGGCGCGGGACCGGGGAGCTGTTTTTT	CASNRGRGTGELFF
TRBV28	TRBD1	TRBJ1-4	many	TGTGCCAGCAGTTCAGACTTCAGGGGGCGCCGTTTCGGACTGTTTTTT	CASSSDFRGRRFGLFF
TRBV7-9	TRBD2	TRBJ2-3	many	TGTGTACCGACTAGCGGGGATAGCACAGATACGCAGTATTTT	CVPTSGDSTDTQYF
TRBV20-1	.	TRBJ1-6	.	TGCAGTGCTAGAGTTGGGGGCATTGCTTCACCCCTCCACTTT	CSARVGGIASPLHF